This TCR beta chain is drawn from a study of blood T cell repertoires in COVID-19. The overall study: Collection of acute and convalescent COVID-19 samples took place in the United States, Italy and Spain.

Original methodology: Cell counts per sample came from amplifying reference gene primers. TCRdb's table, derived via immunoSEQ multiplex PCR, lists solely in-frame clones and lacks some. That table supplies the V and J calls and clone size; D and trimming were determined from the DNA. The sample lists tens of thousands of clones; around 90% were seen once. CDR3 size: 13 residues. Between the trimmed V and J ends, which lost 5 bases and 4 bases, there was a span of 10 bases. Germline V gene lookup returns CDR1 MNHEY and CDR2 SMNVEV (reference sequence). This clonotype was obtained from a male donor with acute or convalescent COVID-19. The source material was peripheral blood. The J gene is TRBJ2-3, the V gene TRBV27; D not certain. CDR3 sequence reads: CASSIYYSDTQYF. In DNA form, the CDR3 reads TGTGCCAGCAGTATTTACTATTCAGATACGCAGTATTTT.